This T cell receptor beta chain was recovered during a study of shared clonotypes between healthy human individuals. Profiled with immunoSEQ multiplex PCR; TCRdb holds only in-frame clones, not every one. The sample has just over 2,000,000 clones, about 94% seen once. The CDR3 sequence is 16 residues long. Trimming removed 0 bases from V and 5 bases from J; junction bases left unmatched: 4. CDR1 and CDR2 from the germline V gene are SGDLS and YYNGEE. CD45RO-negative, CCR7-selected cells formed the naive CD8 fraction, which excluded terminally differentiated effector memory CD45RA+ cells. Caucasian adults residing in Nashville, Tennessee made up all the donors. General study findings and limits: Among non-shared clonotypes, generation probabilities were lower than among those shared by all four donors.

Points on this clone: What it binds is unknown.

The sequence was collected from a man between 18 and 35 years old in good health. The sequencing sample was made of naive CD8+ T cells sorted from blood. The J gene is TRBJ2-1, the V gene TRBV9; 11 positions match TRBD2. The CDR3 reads CASSVALAGGDNEQFF. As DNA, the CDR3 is TGTGCCAGCAGCGTAGCCCTAGCGGGGGGAGACAATGAGCAGTTCTTC.